This T cell receptor beta chain was recovered during a study of blood T cell repertoires in COVID-19. Clinical history reported by participants formed the basis on which cohorts were assigned. Trimming removed 5 bases from V and 3 bases from J, with 23 bases in between. The CDR3 contains 18 residues. Per the germline V gene, CDR1 is SGHAT and CDR2 is FQNNGV. Original processing notes: Quantification of nucleated cells was approximated via reference gene primer amplification. Some clones are missing from TCRdb's copy, which holds only in-frame ones; the method was immunoSEQ multiplex PCR. V and J calls and clone size follow that table, whereas D and trimming were derived from the DNA. The sample consists of fewer than 300,000 clones, 70% to 90% of them appearing once.

The rearrangement joins TRBV11-2 to TRBJ2-1, with D possibly matching TRBD2 (5 bases). Material for sequencing was PBMCs or T cells enriched from blood (not recorded which). The receptor was isolated from a woman in her 30s who had recovered from COVID-19. The CDR3 bases are TGTGCCAGCAGCCCCTATACGGGGTTAGCCCTAGGCTACAATGAGCAGTTCTTC. Its protein is CASSPYTGLALGYNEQFF.